The subject of this entry is one TCR beta chain. This sample was included in a study of blood T cell repertoires in COVID-19. This CDR3 is built from 14 residues. From germline, CDR1 is MNHEY and CDR2 SVGAGI. The V gene lost 3 bases and the J gene lost 1 base, with 9 bases spanning the gap. Sequenced by immunoSEQ multiplex PCR; TCRdb stores in-frame clones only, minus some. The repertoire holds 95,000 to 150,000 clones, 65% to 85% seen once, with roughly 4.3% in the top ten. The clonotype originates from an older woman with acute or convalescent COVID-19. The chain employs TRBV6-5 and TRBJ1-1; unclear D gene. The sample consisted of peripheral blood. CDR3 amino acids: CASSYSSSNTEAFF. As DNA, the CDR3 is TGTGCCAGCAGTTATTCCTCTTCGAACACTGAAGCTTTCTTT.